The present TCR beta chain was sequenced within a study of radiation and T cells in renal cell carcinoma. Stated treatment: 15 Gy SBRT to primary tumor, nephrectomy 4 weeks later. Study-level points and caveats: Compared with controls, irradiated tumors had more, larger dominant CDR3 motifs. Baseline intratumoral clonotype presence is unknown without pretreatment biopsies. From baseline, blood top tumor clonotypes peaked at 2 weeks post-radiation.

This clone was seen only a few times. What it recognizes is unknown. This CDR3 is 15 amino acids long. Per germline, CDR1 MNHNY and CDR2 SVGAGI (reference sequence). Unmatched junction bases numbered 2, after V lost 3 bases and J lost 3 bases. Produced via immunoSEQ multiplex PCR; TCRdb's table is partial and in-frame only. The profile shows about 16,000 clones, 50% of them singletons. This material consisted of tumor tissue, taken from a patient whose treatment included radiotherapy and nephrectomy. The chain carries TRBV6-6 and TRBJ2-3; TRBD1 agrees at 11 bases. This TCR derives from a woman between 55 and 75 years old with renal cell carcinoma. CDR3: CASSYGTGGTDTQYF. The CDR3 nucleotides are TGTGCCAGCAGTTATGGGACAGGGGGGACAGATACGCAGTATTTT.